The T cell receptor (beta chain) described here comes from a study of cytomegalovirus exposure and HLA in healthy donors. General study results and limits: Some public TCRs appeared in many individuals, while most sequences were rare. TCR beta sequences reportedly predicted most subjects' HLA-A and HLA-B alleles accurately. Most CMV-associated TCR beta chains appeared HLA-restricted in a later analysis.

Germline CDR1 is SGHTA and CDR2 is FQGTGA. V lost 4 bases to trimming and J lost 3 bases; unmatched junction nucleotides: 3. The CDR3 is 13 amino acids. PCR was performed using 60 Vbeta and 13 Jbeta primers. Using immunoSEQ multiplex PCR, the repertoire was profiled, and TCRdb retains in-frame clones only, with some absent. Its table records 200,000 to 250,000 clones. Notes on this clone: As yet, its antigen is unknown.

Sequenced sample: PBMCs. This TCR was recovered from a girl aged 2 to 9 in good health and CMV-seropositive. The genes are TRBV7-3 and TRBJ2-7; 7 nucleotides agree with TRBD1. Here the CDR3 reads CASSSGQNYEQYF. CDR3 DNA sequence: TGTGCCAGCAGCTCGGGACAGAACTACGAGCAGTACTTC.